A selection of T cell receptor beta chains follows, all from one sample in a study of molecular identifiers for immune sequencing clone quantification. TCRdb redid the calling of the PCR reads with MiXCR, one entry per CDR3 protein. Here the sample spans roughly 630,000 distinct CDR3 sequences, 25% being singletons. Source material: naive CD8+ T cells from blood, with Jurkat cell RNA spiked in. Source of these receptors: a human donor in good health. Some libraries in this study had Jurkat cell RNA spiked in. The CDR3 runs from the conserved cysteine through the conserved F or W. Fields, in order: V gene, clone size, D gene, J gene, CDR3 protein, CDR3 DNA. The D gene is left open where the match is weak. Rows may omit the clone size; those that give it use once, few, many or a size class.

TRBV4-1	many	-	TRBJ2-2	CASSQVVVEELFF	TGCGCCAGCAGCCAGGTGGTCGTAGAGGAGCTGTTTTTT
TRBV11-2	-	-	TRBJ1-1	CASSLGGNRVNTEAFF	TGTGCCAGCAGCTTAGGAGGGAACAGGGTAAACACTGAAGCTTTCTTT
TRBV7-9	-	-	TRBJ2-5	CASSLGHRETQYF	TGTGCCAGCAGCTTGGGCCACCGAGAGACCCAGTACTTC
TRBV27	many	-	TRBJ1-1	CASSLSAGTEAFF	TGTGCCAGCAGTTTATCCGCCGGCACTGAAGCTTTCTTT
TRBV18	-	-	TRBJ2-5	CASSPEGEAETQYF	TGTGCCAGCTCACCAGAAGGGGAGGCGGAGACCCAGTACTTC
TRBV7-9	-	TRBD1	TRBJ2-3	CASSDGTGTGTDTQYF	TGTGCCAGCAGCGACGGGACAGGTACAGGCACAGATACGCAGTATTTT
TRBV4-3	once	-	TRBJ1-4	CASSQTLGRKLFF	TGCGCCAGCAGCCAAACACTTGGACGCAAACTGTTTTTT
TRBV11-2	-	TRBD1	TRBJ2-7	CASSSTGGSEQYF	TGTGCCAGCAGCTCGACAGGGGGCAGCGAGCAGTACTTC
TRBV6-1	many	TRBD2	TRBJ2-1	CASKISGGSYNEQFF	TGTGCCAGCAAAATTAGCGGGGGTTCCTACAATGAGCAGTTCTTC
TRBV19	few	TRBD1	TRBJ1-2	CASSPMGQGRENYGYTF	TGTGCCAGTAGTCCCATGGGACAGGGCCGCGAGAACTATGGCTACACCTTC
TRBV11-2	few	-	TRBJ2-5	CASSLFGAETQYF	TGTGCCAGCAGCTTATTTGGGGCCGAGACCCAGTACTTC
TRBV29-1	-	-	TRBJ2-7	CSVVRWYEQYF	TGCAGCGTTGTCAGGTGGTACGAGCAGTACTTC
TRBV4-2	many	TRBD1	TRBJ2-3	CASSQDRTGFTDTQYF	TGTGCCAGCAGCCAAGATCGGACAGGGTTTACAGATACGCAGTATTTT
TRBV5-1	many	-	TRBJ1-1	CASSFQGGRTEAFF	TGCGCCAGCAGCTTTCAGGGAGGGCGCACTGAAGCTTTCTTT
TRBV9	-	-	TRBJ2-1	CASSVGVSEQFF	TGTGCCAGCAGCGTAGGGGTTAGTGAGCAGTTCTTC
TRBV3-1	few	-	TRBJ2-7	CASSQSDYEQYF	TGTGCCAGCAGCCAGTCAGACTACGAGCAGTACTTC
TRBV6-2/TRBV6-3	-	-	TRBJ2-5	CASRVLRYQETQYF	TGTGCCAGCAGGGTACTCAGATACCAAGAGACCCAGTACTTC
TRBV19	few	TRBD1	TRBJ2-1	CASIPQGSLNNEQFF	TGTGCCAGTATCCCACAGGGGTCCCTTAACAATGAGCAGTTCTTC
TRBV20-1	few	-	TRBJ2-5	CSAREGIEETQYF	TGCAGTGCTAGAGAGGGTATTGAAGAGACCCAGTACTTC
TRBV7-3	-	TRBD2	TRBJ2-1	CASSPGLAGGFNNEQFF	TGTGCCAGCAGCCCTGGACTAGCGGGAGGGTTTAACAATGAGCAGTTCTTC
TRBV7-9	many	TRBD2	TRBJ2-4	CASSSGGGGGPAKNIQYF	TGTGCCAGCAGCTCTGGCGGGGGGGGAGGTCCGGCCAAAAACATTCAGTACTTC
TRBV30	-	-	TRBJ1-1	CAWTRGAPGFTAAFF	TGTGCCTGGACCCGGGGGGCTCCTGGGTTCACTGCAGCTTTCTTT
TRBV7-7	-	-	TRBJ2-1	CASSMVRSSYNEQFF	TGTGCTAGCAGCATGGTCCGAAGCTCCTACAATGAGCAGTTTTTC
TRBV7-9	-	-	TRBJ2-1	CASSHRWEGVNEQFF	TGTGCCAGCAGCCACCGGTGGGAGGGGGTCAATGAGCAGTTCTTC
TRBV7-9	few	-	TRBJ2-2	CASSWVGELFF	TGTGCCAGCAGCTGGGTCGGGGAGCTGTTTTTT
TRBV5-1	many	-	TRBJ2-7	CASSLRAGYEQYF	TGCGCCAGCAGCTTAAGGGCGGGTTACGAGCAGTACTTC
TRBV7-9	-	-	TRBJ1-2	CASSLGGDIYGYTF	TGTGCCAGCAGCTTAGGCGGGGACATCTATGGCTACACCTTC
TRBV24-1	-	-	TRBJ2-1	CATQEGSSSYNEQFF	TGTGCCACCCAAGAGGGAAGCAGCTCCTACAATGAGCAGTTCTTC
TRBV9	many	-	TRBJ2-3	CASSPPTSSTDTQYF	TGTGCCAGCAGCCCACCGACGTCGAGCACAGATACGCAGTATTTT
TRBV6-9	few	-	TRBJ2-2	CASSFKTGCRFDTGELFF	TGTGCCAGCAGTTTCAAGACAGGCTGCCGGTTTGACACCGGGGAGCTGTTTTTT
TRBV6-5	many	TRBD1	TRBJ1-5	CASSRGQGVYQPQHF	TGTGCCAGCAGTAGGGGACAGGGGGTTTACCAGCCCCAGCATTTT
TRBV7-2	many	-	TRBJ2-3	CASSLISGDDTQYF	TGTGCCAGCAGCTTAATTTCGGGAGACGATACGCAGTATTTT